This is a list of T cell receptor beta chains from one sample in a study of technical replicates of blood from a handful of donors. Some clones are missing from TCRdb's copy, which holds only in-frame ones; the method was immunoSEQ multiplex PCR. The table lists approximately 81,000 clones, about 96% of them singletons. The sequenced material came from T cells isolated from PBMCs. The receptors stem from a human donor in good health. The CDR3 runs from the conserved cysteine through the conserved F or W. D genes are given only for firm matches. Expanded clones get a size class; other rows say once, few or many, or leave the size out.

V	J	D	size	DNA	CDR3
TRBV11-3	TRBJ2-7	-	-	TGTGCCAGCAGCTCACCAGCCGGGACATATTACTTC	CASSSPAGTYYF
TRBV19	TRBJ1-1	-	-	TGTGCCAGTACGCGCGGGGATAGCACTGAAGCTTTCTTT	CASTRGDSTEAFF
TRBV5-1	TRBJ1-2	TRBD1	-	TGCGCCAGCAGCCTAGACAGGGGGGACTATGGCTACACCTTC	CASSLDRGDYGYTF
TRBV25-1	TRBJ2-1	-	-	TGTGCCAGCAAAGTGGGAGTTTACAATGAGCAGTTCTTC	CASKVGVYNEQFF
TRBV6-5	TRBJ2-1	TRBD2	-	TGTGCCAGCAGTAGCGGGACTAGCTACAATGAGCAGTTCTTC	CASSSGTSYNEQFF
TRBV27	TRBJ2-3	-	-	TGTGCCAGCAGTTTATGGCAGGGAGATACGCAGTATTTT	CASSLWQGDTQYF
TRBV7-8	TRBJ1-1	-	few	TGTGCCAGCAGGATAATCGAAATCGGCACTGAAGCTTTCTTT	CASRIIEIGTEAFF
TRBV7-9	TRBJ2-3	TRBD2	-	TGTGCCAGCAGCCCCTCGACTAGCACTGGAGATACGCAGTATTTT	CASSPSTSTGDTQYF
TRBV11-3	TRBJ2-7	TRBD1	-	TGTGCCAGCAGCTTATTTCCAACAGGGGGAACCTACGAGCAGTACTTC	CASSLFPTGGTYEQYF
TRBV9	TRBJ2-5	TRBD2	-	TGTGCCAGCAGCGTAGGCCTACCGGGACTAGCGGAAGAGACCCAGTACTTC	CASSVGLPGLAEETQYF
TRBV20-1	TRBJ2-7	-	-	TGCAGTGCTAGATCGTCCTACGAGCAGTACTTC	CSARSSYEQYF
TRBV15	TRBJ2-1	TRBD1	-	TGTGCCACCAAACCCCAGGGACCGGGACAGGGGTTGAATGAGCAGTTCTTC	CATKPQGPGQGLNEQFF
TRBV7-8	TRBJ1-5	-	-	TGTGCCAGCAGCTTAATAGAAAGCAATCAGCCCCAGCATTTT	CASSLIESNQPQHF
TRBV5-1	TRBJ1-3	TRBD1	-	TGCGCCAGCAGCTCGTATCCAGGGGGAGGAAACACCATATATTTT	CASSSYPGGGNTIYF
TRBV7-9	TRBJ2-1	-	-	TGTGCCAGCAGCGGTACTTCGGGCAATGAGCAGTTCTTC	CASSGTSGNEQFF
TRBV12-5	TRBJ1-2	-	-	TGTGCTAGTGGTTTAGGACCCGTGGAGGATGGCTACACCTTC	CASGLGPVEDGYTF
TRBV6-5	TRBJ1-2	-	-	TGTGCCAGCAGCCCTGACAGATATGGCTACACCTTC	CASSPDRYGYTF
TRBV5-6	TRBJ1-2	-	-	TGTGCCAGCGGTAGAAACCCCACCTACTATGGCTACACCTTC	CASGRNPTYYGYTF
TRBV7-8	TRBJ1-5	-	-	TGTGCCAGCAGCTTATCTTTCGTGGTGGGGGGGCAGCCCCAGCATTTT	CASSLSFVVGGQPQHF
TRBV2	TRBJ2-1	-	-	TGTGCCAGCAGTAAAGAAGGGGGAGCGACATACAATGAGCAGTTCTTC	CASSKEGGATYNEQFF
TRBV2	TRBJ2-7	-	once	TGTGCCAGCAGTGAACAACAGATTTACGAGCAGTACTTC	CASSEQQIYEQYF
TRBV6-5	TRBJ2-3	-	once	TGTGCCAGCAGTTACTCAAGGTTCGGGGATACGCAGTATTTT	CASSYSRFGDTQYF
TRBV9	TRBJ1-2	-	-	TGTGCCAGCAGCACCCGACAGAATTTTTACTATGGCTACACCTTC	CASSTRQNFYYGYTF
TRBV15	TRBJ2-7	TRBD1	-	TGTGCCACCAGCCCCGGGACAGACGAATCCCACTACGAGCAGTACTTC	CATSPGTDESHYEQYF
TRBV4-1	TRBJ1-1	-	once	TGCGCCAGCAGCCAAGTAGTCTCGGAGGTCACTGAAGCTTTCTTT	CASSQVVSEVTEAFF
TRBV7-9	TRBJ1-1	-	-	TGTGCCAGCAGGGACACGGGGGGTAATCCTGAAGCTTTCTTT	CASRDTGGNPEAFF
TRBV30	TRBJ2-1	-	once	TGTGCCTGGAGTTCCATCTGGCACCCGTACAATGAGCAGTTCTTC	CAWSSIWHPYNEQFF
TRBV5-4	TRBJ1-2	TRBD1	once	TGTGCCAGCAGCTTGGGAGTGGCAGGGGGCTTCTCTGGCTATGGCTACACCTTC	CASSLGVAGGFSGYGYTF
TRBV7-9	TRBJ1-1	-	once	TGTGCCAGCAGCCCAGCGGGGCTCACTGAAGCTTTCTTT	CASSPAGLTEAFF
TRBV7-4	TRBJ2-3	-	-	TGTGCCAGCATCCCTTCTTGGGGGGGCACAGATACGCAGTATTTT	CASIPSWGGTDTQYF
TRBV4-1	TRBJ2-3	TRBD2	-	TGCGCCAGCAGCCAAGACCCTACTAGCGGGAGACGGCAGTATTTT	CASSQDPTSGRRQYF
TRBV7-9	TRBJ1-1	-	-	TGTGCCAGCAGGAATAACAGGATGGCTGAAGCTTTCTTT	CASRNNRMAEAFF
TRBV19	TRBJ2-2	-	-	TGTGCCAGTAGTATCATCTTAGCGCGAGCTGGCGGGGAGCTGTTTTTT	CASSIILARAGGELFF
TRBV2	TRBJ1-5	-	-	TGTGCCAGCAACAACGGGGGGCGCCAGCCCCAGCATTTT	CASNNGGRQPQHF
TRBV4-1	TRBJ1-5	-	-	TGCGCCAGCAGCCTTGCCAGTAATCAGCCCCAGCATTTT	CASSLASNQPQHF
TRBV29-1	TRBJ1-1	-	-	TGCAGCGTCCACAGGGAGACGAACACTGAAGCTTTCTTT	CSVHRETNTEAFF
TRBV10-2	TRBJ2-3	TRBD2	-	TGCGCCAGCAGTGATAGGCTAGCGGGAGGACATGGTGTCACAGATACGCAGTATTTT	CASSDRLAGGHGVTDTQYF
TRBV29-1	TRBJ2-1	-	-	TGCAGCGTAAGGGGGACTACCTACAATGAGCAGTTCTTC	CSVRGTTYNEQFF
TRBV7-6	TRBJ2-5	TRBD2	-	TGTGCCAGCAGCTCTAACAGCGGGGGGGCCGGAGAGACCCAGTACTTC	CASSSNSGGAGETQYF
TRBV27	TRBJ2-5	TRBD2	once	TGTGCCAGCAGTGTTCTGGCTAGCGGGAGTTTTCGGGAGACCCAGTACTTC	CASSVLASGSFRETQYF
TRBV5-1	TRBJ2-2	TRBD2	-	TGCGCCAGCAGCCCCGGGACTACTAAGGCCGGGGAGCTGTTTTTT	CASSPGTTKAGELFF
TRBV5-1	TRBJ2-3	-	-	TGCGCCAGCACCCTGGGGACTAGCACAGATACGCAGTATTTT	CASTLGTSTDTQYF
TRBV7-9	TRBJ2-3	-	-	TGTGCCAGCAGCTTACGACAGATCACAGATACGCAGTATTTT	CASSLRQITDTQYF
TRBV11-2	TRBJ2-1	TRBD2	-	TGTGCCAGCAGCTTAGATCTCCTTAAGCGGGGGGTCCTCAATGAGCAGTTCTTC	CASSLDLLKRGVLNEQFF
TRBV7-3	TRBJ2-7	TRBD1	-	TGTGCCAGCAGCTTCGGACAGGGCGCGGACGAGCAGTACTTC	CASSFGQGADEQYF
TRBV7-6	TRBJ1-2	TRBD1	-	TGTGCCAGCAGCACAAGGGACAGCAGCTACACCTTC	CASSTRDSSYTF
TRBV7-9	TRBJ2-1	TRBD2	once	TGTGCCAGCAGCTGGACTAGCGGGAGCGTAAATGAGCAGTTCTTC	CASSWTSGSVNEQFF
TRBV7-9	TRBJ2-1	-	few	TGTGCCAGCAGCTCTACGGGACATCAGTTCTTC	CASSSTGHQFF
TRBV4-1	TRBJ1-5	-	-	TGCGCCAGCAGCCAAGAATCTTCCGGGGGCAATCAGCCCCAGCATTTT	CASSQESSGGNQPQHF
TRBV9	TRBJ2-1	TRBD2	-	TGTGCCAGCAGCGTCCTAGCGGGGAACGTAATCGAGCAGTTCTTC	CASSVLAGNVIEQFF
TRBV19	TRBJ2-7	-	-	TGTGCCAGTAGCTCCGGGGTAGGGAACTCCTACGAGCAGTACTTC	CASSSGVGNSYEQYF
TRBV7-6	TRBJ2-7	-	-	TGTGCCAGCAGCCCTGAGGGTGGGGGCAAGGCCGCCTTC	CASSPEGGGKAAF
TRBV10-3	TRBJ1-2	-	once	TGTGCCATCAGTGAGTCCTCGGGGGATAGAGGCTACACCTTC	CAISESSGDRGYTF
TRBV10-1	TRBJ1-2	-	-	TGCGCCAGCAGCAACGGAGCTAACTATGGCTACACCTTC	CASSNGANYGYTF
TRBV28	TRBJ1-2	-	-	TGTGCCAGCAGTTTAGGGCCCGGGGATGGCTACACCTTC	CASSLGPGDGYTF
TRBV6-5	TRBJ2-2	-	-	TGTGCCAGCACCTACTCGGCCCAGGGTGGCACCGGGGAGCTGTTTTTT	CASTYSAQGGTGELFF
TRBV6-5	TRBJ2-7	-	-	TGTGCCAGCAGCTTAACAGGTAGTTACGAGCAGTACTTC	CASSLTGSYEQYF
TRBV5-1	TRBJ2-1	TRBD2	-	TGCGCCAGCACCGGGGGGGATTACAATGAGCAGTTCTTC	CASTGGDYNEQFF
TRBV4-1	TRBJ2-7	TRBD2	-	TGCGCCAGCAGCCAAGTTCCCGGTAGGGGAGGGCCCTACGAGCAGTACTTC	CASSQVPGRGGPYEQYF
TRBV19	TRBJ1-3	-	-	TGTGCCAGTACCGGCGGATTCCTCTCCTCTGGAAACACCATATATTTT	CASTGGFLSSGNTIYF